This TCR beta chain came from a study of patients and donors after allogeneic stem cell transplantation. TCRdb re-analysed the RT-PCR reads in MiXCR, keeping a single row per CDR3 protein. The sample has 70,000 to 75,000 distinct CDR3 sequences, 26% seen once. This clonotype was counted a few times. The specimen was blood, either unsorted or a sorted T cell fraction (not recorded which). The origin of this receptor is a human donor who was either an allogeneic HSCT recipient or a stem cell or donor lymphocyte infusion donor (not recorded which). It is not recorded whose cells these are; they may come from a transplant donor.

CDR3 in amino acids: CASSYLSPGRKSYNSPLHF. CDR3 bases: TGTGCCAGCAGTTACCTGAGCCCAGGGAGGAAATCCTATAATTCACCCCTCCACTTT. The chain employs TRBV6-6 and TRBJ1-6; D is possibly TRBD1 (5 bases). The CDR3 runs to 19 residues. Between the trimmed V and J ends, which lost 2 bases and 1 base, there was a span of 18 bases. The germline CDR1 and CDR2 sequences are MNHNY and SVGAGI (reference sequence).